This TCR beta chain derives from a study of cytomegalovirus exposure and HLA in healthy donors. With 60 Vbeta and 13 Jbeta primers, the PCR was carried out. TCRdb's table, derived via immunoSEQ multiplex PCR, lists solely in-frame clones and lacks some. The sample lists some 190,000 clones, over 80% occurring once. The specimen was PBMCs. This TCR was recovered from a girl aged 5 to 17 in good health and CMV-seropositive.

CDR3 bases: TGTGCCAGCAGCGCGGGTATCCCCTCCTACAATGAGCAGTTCTTC. Encoded protein: CASSAGIPSYNEQFF. This chain uses TRBV9 with TRBJ2-1; D is uncertain. This CDR3 has 15 residues. Germline-derived CDR1 and CDR2 are SGDLS and YYNGEE. V lost 3 bases and J 0 bases, leaving 10 bases between the germline ends.